The subject of this entry is one TCR beta chain. This record comes from a study of cytomegalovirus exposure and HLA in healthy donors. The J segment lost 9 bases and the V segment lost 5 bases, leaving 15 bases of the junction unmatched. The germline CDR1 and CDR2 sequences are MNHEY and SVGAGI. CDR3 size: 15 residues. The PCR had 60 Vbeta and 13 Jbeta primers. The protocol was immunoSEQ multiplex PCR, while the TCRdb copy is restricted to in-frame clones and leaves out a portion. Of 90,000 to 150,000 clones in the sample, over 15% were seen once. The chain combines TRBV6-5 with TRBJ1-2; 7 nucleotides agree with TRBD1. The receptor comes from a woman between 18 and 30 years old in good health and CMV-seronegative. Material: PBMCs. CDR3 loop: CASSPGTVFLESYTF. CDR3 DNA sequence: TGTGCCAGCAGTCCCGGGACAGTATTTCTTGAGAGCTACACCTTC.